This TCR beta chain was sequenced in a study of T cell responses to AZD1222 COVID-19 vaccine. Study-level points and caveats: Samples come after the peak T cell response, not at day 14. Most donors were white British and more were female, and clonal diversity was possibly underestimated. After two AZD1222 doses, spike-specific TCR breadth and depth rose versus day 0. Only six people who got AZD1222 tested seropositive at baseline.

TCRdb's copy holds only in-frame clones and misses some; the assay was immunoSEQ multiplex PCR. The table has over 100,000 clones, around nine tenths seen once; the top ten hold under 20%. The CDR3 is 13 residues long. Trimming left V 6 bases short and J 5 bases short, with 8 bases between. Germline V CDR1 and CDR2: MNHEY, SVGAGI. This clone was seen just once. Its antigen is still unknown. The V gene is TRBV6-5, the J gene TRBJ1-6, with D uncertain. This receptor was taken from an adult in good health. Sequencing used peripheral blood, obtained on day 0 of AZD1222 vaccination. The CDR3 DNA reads TGTGCCAGCAGAAGGCAGAATAATTCACCCCTCCACTTT. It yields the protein CASRRQNNSPLHF.